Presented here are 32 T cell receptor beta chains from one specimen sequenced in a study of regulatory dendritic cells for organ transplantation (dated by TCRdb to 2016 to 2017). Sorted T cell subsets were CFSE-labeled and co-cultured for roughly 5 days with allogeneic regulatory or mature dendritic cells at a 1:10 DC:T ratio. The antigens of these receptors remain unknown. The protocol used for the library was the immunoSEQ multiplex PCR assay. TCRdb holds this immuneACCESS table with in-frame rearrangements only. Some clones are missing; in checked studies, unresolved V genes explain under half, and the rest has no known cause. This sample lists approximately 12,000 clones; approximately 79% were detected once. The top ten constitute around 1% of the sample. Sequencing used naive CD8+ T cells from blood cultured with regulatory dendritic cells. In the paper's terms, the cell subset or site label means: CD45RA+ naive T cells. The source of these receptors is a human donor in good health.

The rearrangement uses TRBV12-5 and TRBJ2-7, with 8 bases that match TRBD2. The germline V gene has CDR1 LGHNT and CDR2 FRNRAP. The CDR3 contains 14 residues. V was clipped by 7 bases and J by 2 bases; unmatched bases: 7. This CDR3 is CASVLGGAAYEQYF. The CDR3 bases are TGTGCTAGTGTTCTCGGGGGGGCCGCCTACGAGCAGTACTTC.

The CDR3 DNA reads TGTGCCAGCAGCTCCGTTCCAGTTGAAGAGACCCAGTACTTC. It translates to CASSSVPVEETQYF. The chain carries TRBV11-1 and TRBJ2-5; D is undetermined. The germline V gene has CDR1 SGHAT and CDR2 FQDESV (reference sequence). The V end was cut by 4 bases, the J end by 3 bases, with 12 bases between. The CDR3 covers 14 residues.

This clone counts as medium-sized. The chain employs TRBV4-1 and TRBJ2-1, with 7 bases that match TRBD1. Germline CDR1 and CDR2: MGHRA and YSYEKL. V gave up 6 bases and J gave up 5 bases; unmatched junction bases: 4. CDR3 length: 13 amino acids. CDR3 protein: CASSRTGDNEQFF. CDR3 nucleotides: TGCGCCAGCAGTCGAACAGGGGACAATGAGCAGTTCTTC.

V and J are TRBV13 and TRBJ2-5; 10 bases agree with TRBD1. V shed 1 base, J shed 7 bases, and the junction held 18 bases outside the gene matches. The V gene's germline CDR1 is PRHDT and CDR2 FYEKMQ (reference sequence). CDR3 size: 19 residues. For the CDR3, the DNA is TGTGCCAGCAGCTTAGAGGAAACCGGGACAGGGGCCTCGATGTCGACCCAGTACTTC. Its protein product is CASSLEETGTGASMSTQYF. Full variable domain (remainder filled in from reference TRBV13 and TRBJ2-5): AAGVIQSPRHLIKEKRETATLKCYPIPRHDTVYWYQQGPGQDPQFLISFYEKMQSDKGSIPDRFSAQQFSDYHSELNMSSLELGDSALYFCASSLEETGTGASMSTQYFGPGTRLLVL.

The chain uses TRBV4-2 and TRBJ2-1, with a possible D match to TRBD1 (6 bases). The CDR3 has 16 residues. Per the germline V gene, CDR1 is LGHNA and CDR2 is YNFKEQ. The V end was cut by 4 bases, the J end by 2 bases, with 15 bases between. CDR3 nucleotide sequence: TGTGCCAGCAGCCCAAGAAAACAGGGCCCCTACAATGAGCAGTTCTTC. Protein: CASSPRKQGPYNEQFF.

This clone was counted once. CDR3 in DNA: TGTGCCAGCAGTTTGAGTGTCTCTGGGGCCAACGTCCTGACTTTC. Translation: CASSLSVSGANVLTF. The chain employs TRBV11-2 and TRBJ2-6; no clear D gene. The CDR3 is made up of 15 amino acids. Trimming took 6 bases from V and 0 from J, leaving 9 bases between them. Germline CDR1 reads SGHAT; CDR2 reads FQNNGV.

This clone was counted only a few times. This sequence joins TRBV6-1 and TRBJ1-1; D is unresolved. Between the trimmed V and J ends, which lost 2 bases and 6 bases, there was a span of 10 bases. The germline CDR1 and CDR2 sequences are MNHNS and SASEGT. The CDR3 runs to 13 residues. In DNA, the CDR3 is TGTGCCAGCAGTGAATGGTCAGTTGCTGAAGCTTTCTTT. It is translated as CASSEWSVAEAFF.

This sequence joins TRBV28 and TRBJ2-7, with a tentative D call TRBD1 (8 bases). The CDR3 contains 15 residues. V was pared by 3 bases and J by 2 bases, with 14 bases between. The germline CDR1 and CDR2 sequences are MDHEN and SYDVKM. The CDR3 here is CASSLFTGGAYEQYF. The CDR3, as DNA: TGTGCCAGCAGTTTGTTTACAGGGGGGGCCTACGAGCAGTACTTC.

Here the CDR3 DNA reads TGTGCCAGCAGCCAAGGACTAGCGGGGTCCTCATCCTACGAGCAGTACTTC. Translation gives CASSQGLAGSSSYEQYF. This chain uses TRBV7-8 with TRBJ2-7; 12 bases are a match to TRBD2. V was clipped by 5 bases and J by 1 base; unmatched bases: 9. The CDR3 covers 17 residues. Germline V lookup: CDR1 SGHVS, CDR2 FQNEAQ. The variable domain in full, completed from reference TRBV7-8 and TRBJ2-7, reads GAGVSQSPRYKVAKRGQDVALRCDPISGHVSLFWYQQALGQGPEFLTYFQNEAQLDKSGLPSDRFFAERPEGSVSTLKIQRTQQEDSAVYLCASSQGLAGSSSYEQYFGPGTRLTVT.

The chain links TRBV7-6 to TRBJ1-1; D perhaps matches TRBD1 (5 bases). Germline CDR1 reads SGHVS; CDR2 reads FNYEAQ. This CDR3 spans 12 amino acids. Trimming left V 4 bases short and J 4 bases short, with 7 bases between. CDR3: CASSSGFTEAFF. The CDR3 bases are TGTGCCAGCAGCTCAGGGTTCACTGAAGCTTTCTTT.

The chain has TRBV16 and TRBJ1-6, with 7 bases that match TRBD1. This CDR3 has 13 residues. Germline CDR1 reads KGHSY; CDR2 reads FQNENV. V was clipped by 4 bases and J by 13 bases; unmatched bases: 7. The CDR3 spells CASSPSPQGPLHF. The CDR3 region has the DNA TGTGCCAGCAGCCCCTCCCCACAGGGGCCCCTCCACTTT.

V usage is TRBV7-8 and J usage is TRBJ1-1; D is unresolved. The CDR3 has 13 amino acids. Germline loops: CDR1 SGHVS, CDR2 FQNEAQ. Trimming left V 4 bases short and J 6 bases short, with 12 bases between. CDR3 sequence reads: CASSSELRAEAFF. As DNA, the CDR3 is TGTGCCAGCAGCTCAGAACTGAGGGCTGAAGCTTTCTTT.

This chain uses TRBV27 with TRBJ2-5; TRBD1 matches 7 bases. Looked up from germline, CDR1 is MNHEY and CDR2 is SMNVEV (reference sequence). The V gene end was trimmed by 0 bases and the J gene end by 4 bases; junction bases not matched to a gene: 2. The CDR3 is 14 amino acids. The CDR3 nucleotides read TGTGCCAGCAGTTTATCGACAGGGATAGAGACCCAGTACTTC. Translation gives CASSLSTGIETQYF.

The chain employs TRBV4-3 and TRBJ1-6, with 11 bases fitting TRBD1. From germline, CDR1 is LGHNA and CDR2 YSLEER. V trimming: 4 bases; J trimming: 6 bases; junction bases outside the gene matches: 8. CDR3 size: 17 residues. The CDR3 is CASSPGQGAGANSPLHF. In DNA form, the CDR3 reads TGCGCCAGCAGCCCCGGACAGGGGGCGGGAGCTAATTCACCCCTCCACTTT.

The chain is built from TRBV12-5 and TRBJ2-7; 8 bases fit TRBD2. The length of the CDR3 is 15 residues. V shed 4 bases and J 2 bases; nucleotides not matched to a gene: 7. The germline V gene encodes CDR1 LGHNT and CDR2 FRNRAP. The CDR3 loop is CASGSLTSGAYEQYF. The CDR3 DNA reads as TGTGCTAGTGGTTCTCTTACTAGCGGAGCCTACGAGCAGTACTTC.

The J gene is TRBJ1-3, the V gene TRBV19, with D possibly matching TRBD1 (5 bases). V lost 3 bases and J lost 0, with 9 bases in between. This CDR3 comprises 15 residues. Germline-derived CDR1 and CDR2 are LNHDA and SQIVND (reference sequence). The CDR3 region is CASSMDINSGNTIYF. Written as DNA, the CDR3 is TGTGCCAGTAGTATGGACATCAACTCTGGAAACACCATATATTTT.

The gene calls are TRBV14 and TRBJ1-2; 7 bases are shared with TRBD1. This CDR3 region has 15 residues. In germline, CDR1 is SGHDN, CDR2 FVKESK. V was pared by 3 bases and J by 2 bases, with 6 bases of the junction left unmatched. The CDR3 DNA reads TGTGCCAGCAGCCATTTCGGGACAGCCAACTATGGCTACACCTTC. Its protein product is CASSHFGTANYGYTF.

The CDR3 DNA sequence: TGTGCCAGCAGTGAAGTCGGGCAGGGGGGCACAGATACGCAGTATTTT. It translates to CASSEVGQGGTDTQYF. V is TRBV6-1 and J is TRBJ2-3, with 7 bases aligning to TRBD1. Trimming removed 1 base from V and 1 base from J; junction bases left unmatched: 5. The CDR3 covers 16 residues. CDR1 and CDR2 from the germline V gene are MNHNS and SASEGT.

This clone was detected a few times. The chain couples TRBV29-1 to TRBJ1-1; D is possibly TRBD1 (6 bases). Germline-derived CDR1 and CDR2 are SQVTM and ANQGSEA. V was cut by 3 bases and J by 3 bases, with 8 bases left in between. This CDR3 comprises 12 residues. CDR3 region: CSVDGGDTEAFF. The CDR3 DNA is TGCAGCGTTGATGGGGGCGACACTGAAGCTTTCTTT.

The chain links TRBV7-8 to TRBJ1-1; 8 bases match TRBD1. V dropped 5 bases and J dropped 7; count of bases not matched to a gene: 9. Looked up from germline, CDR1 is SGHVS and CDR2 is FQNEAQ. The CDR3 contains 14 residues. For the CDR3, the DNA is TGTGCCAGCAGCCCCGCAGGGACAGGCTTTGAAGCTTTCTTT. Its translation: CASSPAGTGFEAFF.

This chain's CDR3 is CASNEGQGLGGYTF. CDR3 coding DNA: TGTGCCAGCAATGAAGGGCAGGGGCTCGGGGGCTACACCTTC. The V and J genes are TRBV6-4 and TRBJ1-2; maybe TRBD1 (6 bases). CDR1 is MRHNA, CDR2 SNTAGT, per germline. The CDR3 has 14 amino acids. V lost 7 bases, J lost 8 bases, and 20 bases lay in between.

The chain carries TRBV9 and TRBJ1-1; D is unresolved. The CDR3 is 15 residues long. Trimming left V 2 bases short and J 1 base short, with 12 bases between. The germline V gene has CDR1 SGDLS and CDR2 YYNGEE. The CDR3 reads CASSVLDAGNTEAFF. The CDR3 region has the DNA TGTGCCAGCAGCGTTCTAGATGCGGGGAACACTGAAGCTTTCTTT.

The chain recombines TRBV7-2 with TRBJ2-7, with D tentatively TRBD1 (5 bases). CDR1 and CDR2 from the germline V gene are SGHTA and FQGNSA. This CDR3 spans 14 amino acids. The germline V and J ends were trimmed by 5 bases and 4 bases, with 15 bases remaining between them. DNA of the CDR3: TGTGCCAGCAGCCCCGGCTCCGACAGATACGAGCAGTACTTC. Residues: CASSPGSDRYEQYF.

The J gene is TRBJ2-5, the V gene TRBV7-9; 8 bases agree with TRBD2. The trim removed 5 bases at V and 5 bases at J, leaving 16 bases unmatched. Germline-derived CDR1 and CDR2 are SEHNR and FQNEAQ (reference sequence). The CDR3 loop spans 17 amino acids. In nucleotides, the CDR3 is TGTGCCAGCAGCCACGGGAGGGACGGGGCAAGGCGGGAGACCCAGTACTTC. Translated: CASSHGRDGARRETQYF.

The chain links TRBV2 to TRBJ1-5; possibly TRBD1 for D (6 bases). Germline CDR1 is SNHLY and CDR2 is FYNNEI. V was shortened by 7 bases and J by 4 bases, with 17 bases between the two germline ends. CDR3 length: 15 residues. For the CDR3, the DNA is TGTGCCAGCAAGACAGGCCGGCCCATAAATCAGCCCCAGCATTTT. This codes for CASKTGRPINQPQHF.

In nucleotides, the CDR3 is TGTGCCAGTAGTATTGTACAGGGATGGAATTCACCCCTCCACTTT. Its translation is CASSIVQGWNSPLHF. This chain links TRBV19 with TRBJ1-6; possibly TRBD1 for D (6 bases). The germline CDR1 and CDR2 sequences are LNHDA and SQIVND (reference sequence). The length of the CDR3 is 15 residues. Trimming left V 3 bases short and J 7 bases short, with 13 bases between.

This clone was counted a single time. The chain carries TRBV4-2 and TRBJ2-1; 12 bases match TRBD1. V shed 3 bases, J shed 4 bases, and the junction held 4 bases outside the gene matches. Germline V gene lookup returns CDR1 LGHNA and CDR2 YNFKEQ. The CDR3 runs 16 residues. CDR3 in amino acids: CASSHPGQGAYNEQFF. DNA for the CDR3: TGTGCCAGCAGCCACCCGGGACAGGGGGCTTACAATGAGCAGTTCTTC.

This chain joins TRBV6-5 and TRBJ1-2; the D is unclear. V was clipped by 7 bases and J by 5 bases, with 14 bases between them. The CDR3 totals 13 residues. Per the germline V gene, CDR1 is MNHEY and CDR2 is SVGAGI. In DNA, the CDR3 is TGTGCCAGCACCCAAGACGAGCGGTATGGCTACACCTTC. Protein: CASTQDERYGYTF.

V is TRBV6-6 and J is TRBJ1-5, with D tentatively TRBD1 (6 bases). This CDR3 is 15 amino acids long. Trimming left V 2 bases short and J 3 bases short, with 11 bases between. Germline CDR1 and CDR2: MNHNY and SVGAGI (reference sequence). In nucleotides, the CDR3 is TGTGCCAGCAGTTACAACAGGGTGCTCAATCAGCCCCAGCATTTT. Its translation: CASSYNRVLNQPQHF.

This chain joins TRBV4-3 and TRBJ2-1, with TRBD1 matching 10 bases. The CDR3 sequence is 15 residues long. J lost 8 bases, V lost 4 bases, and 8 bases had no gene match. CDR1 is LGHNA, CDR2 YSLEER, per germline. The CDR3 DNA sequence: TGCGCCAGCAGCCTCCGGGACAGGGGAGTGGATGAGCAGTTCTTC. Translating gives CASSLRDRGVDEQFF.

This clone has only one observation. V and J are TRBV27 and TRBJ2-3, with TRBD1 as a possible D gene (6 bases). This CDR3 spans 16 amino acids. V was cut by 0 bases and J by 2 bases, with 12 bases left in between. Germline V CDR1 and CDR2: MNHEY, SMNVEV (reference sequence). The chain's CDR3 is CASSLSAGQITDTQYF. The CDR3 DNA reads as TGTGCCAGCAGTTTATCTGCCGGACAGATCACAGATACGCAGTATTTT.

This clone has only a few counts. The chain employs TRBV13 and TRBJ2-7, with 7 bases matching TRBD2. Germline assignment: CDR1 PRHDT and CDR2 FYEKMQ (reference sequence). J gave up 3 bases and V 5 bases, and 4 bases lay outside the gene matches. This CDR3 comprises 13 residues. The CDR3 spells CASSRGVFYEQYF. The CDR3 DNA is TGTGCCAGCAGCCGGGGGGTTTTCTACGAGCAGTACTTC.